This TCR beta chain was recorded in a study of blood T cells in healthy people across ages. The V end was cut by 8 bases, the J end by 4 bases, with 16 bases between. This CDR3 has 14 residues. Per germline, CDR1 MNHEY and CDR2 SVGAGI. Primed by a sample-barcoded 5' primer and a J-beta primer mix, a second PCR proceeded for about 6 to 12 cycles. TCRdb analysed the 5' RACE reads with MiXCR anew, one entry per CDR3 protein. The data contain 540,000 or so distinct CDR3 sequences, around half of them singletons. This clonotype was detected once. A much more abundant neighbour one base away suggests this may be a read error.

Sequenced input: blood. The source of this sequence is an elderly man in good health. This chain connects TRBV6-5 to TRBJ2-3, with D perhaps matching TRBD2 (6 bases). CDR3 bases: TGTGCCAGCCGGACGTATGCTAGCGCAGATACGCAGTATTTT. Residues: CASRTYASADTQYF.